The 25 T cell receptor beta chains reported below all come from one sample, sequenced in a study of T cell responses to AZD1222 COVID-19 vaccine. TCRdb's copy holds only in-frame clones and misses some; the assay was immunoSEQ multiplex PCR. Seen here are 100,000 to 150,000 clones, around 90% observed once, and the top ten hold 4% to 4.5%. The sample here was peripheral blood, taken 28 days after the second dose of the MenACWY control vaccine. The receptors come from an adult who received the MenACWY meningococcal vaccine as a control.

The chain carries TRBV5-6 and TRBJ2-4, with TRBD2 matching over 11 bases. The CDR3 consists of 17 residues. From germline, CDR1 is SGHDT and CDR2 YYEEEE. V lost 4 bases to trimming and J lost 3 bases; unmatched junction nucleotides: 9. The CDR3 reads CASSQIAGGLGKNIQYF. In DNA, the CDR3 is TGTGCCAGCAGCCAGATAGCGGGGGGGCTCGGCAAAAACATTCAGTACTTC.

The chain combines TRBV28 with TRBJ2-3; 12 bases match TRBD2. With 4 bases clipped from V and 4 bases from J, the junction kept 3 bases outside the gene matches. The germline V gene encodes CDR1 MDHEN and CDR2 SYDVKM. The CDR3 has 15 amino acids. CDR3 protein: CASSSGTSGPDTQYF. The DNA for the CDR3 is TGTGCCAGCAGTTCCGGGACTAGCGGGCCAGATACGCAGTATTTT.

The chain couples TRBV7-2 to TRBJ2-2, with D tentatively TRBD1 or TRBD2 (6 bases each). The CDR3 totals 16 residues. The germline V gene has CDR1 SGHTA and CDR2 FQGNSA. V was pared by 1 base and J by 5 bases, with 14 bases between. CDR3 in DNA: TGTGCCAGCAGCTTAGTGGGGGGCCGGAAAACCGGGGAGCTGTTTTTT. It specifies CASSLVGGRKTGELFF.

The rearrangement links TRBV2 to TRBJ1-5; TRBD1 matches 9 bases. This CDR3 is 15 amino acids long. The V gene's germline CDR1 is SNHLY and CDR2 FYNNEI. V dropped 5 bases and J dropped 2; count of bases not matched to a gene: 4. CDR3 coding DNA: TGTGCCAGCAGTCCACAGGGGGCAGGCAATCAGCCCCAGCATTTT. This codes for CASSPQGAGNQPQHF.

The chain has TRBV7-9 and TRBJ1-1; D is perhaps TRBD1 (5 bases). V dropped 6 bases and J dropped 3 bases, with 14 bases sitting between them. Looked up from germline, CDR1 is SEHNR and CDR2 is FQNEAQ (reference sequence). There are 14 residues in the CDR3. Here the CDR3 reads CASRGPPRDTEAFF. For the CDR3, the DNA is TGTGCCAGCAGGGGACCGCCGAGGGACACTGAAGCTTTCTTT. Full variable domain (outside the CDR3, taken from reference TRBV7-9 and TRBJ1-1): DTGVSQNPRHKITKRGQNVTFRCDPISEHNRLYWYRQTLGQGPEFLTYFQNEAQLEKSRLLSDRFSAERPKGSFSTLEIQRTEQGDSAMYLCASRGPPRDTEAFFGQGTRLTVV.

This clone has a handful of counts. The CDR3, as DNA: TGTGCCAGCAGTTACGACGGCCTCTCCTACGAGCAGTACGTC. Residues: CASSYDGLSYEQYV. V is TRBV6-2 or TRBV6-3 and J is TRBJ2-7; the D is unclear. The CDR3 runs 14 residues. V was shortened by 2 bases and J by 0 bases, with 8 bases between the two germline ends. Germline CDR1 MNHEY, CDR2 SVGEGT.

This clone appeared a single time. CDR3 in DNA: TGTGCCAGTAGTATGACGGGAAGTCAGCCCCAGCATTTT. It codes for CASSMTGSQPQHF. The chain uses TRBV19 and TRBJ1-5; unclear D gene. Trimming pared 3 bases from V and 6 bases from J, leaving 9 bases between. CDR3 length: 13 amino acids. Germline loops: CDR1 LNHDA, CDR2 SQIVND (reference sequence).

The chain recombines TRBV9 with TRBJ2-6; 10 bases agree with TRBD1. With 0 bases clipped from V and 3 bases from J, the junction kept 6 bases outside the gene matches. The CDR3 contains 18 residues. The germline V gene has CDR1 SGDLS and CDR2 YYNGEE. This CDR3 is CASSVAGTGEIGANVLTF. The DNA of the CDR3 is TGTGCCAGCAGCGTAGCCGGGACAGGGGAAATTGGGGCCAACGTCCTGACTTTC.

This chain joins TRBV3-1 (or the pseudogene TRBV3-2) and TRBJ2-3; 11 nucleotides align to TRBD2. Germline V gene data show CDR1 as LGHDT and CDR2 as YNNKEL (reference sequence). CDR3 length: 14 amino acids. The junction had 4 bases not matched to a gene; V was cut back by 2 bases and J by 9 bases. Here the CDR3 DNA reads TGTGCCAGCAGCCAACTAGCGGGAGGACCCACGCAGTATTTT. Its translation is CASSQLAGGPTQYF.

This clone was seen just once. This CDR3 reads CASSPIGGRTSQQYF. The CDR3 bases are TGTGCCAGCAGCCCCATCGGGGGGCGAACCTCCCAGCAGTACTTC. The rearrangement links TRBV11-2 to TRBJ2-7, with D possibly matching TRBD2 (7 bases). This CDR3 is built from 15 residues. The ends were cut back, 5 bases at V and 8 bases at J, with 22 bases in the middle. Looked up from germline, CDR1 is SGHAT and CDR2 is FQNNGV.

The rearrangement links TRBV4-2 to TRBJ2-7; 9 bases are shared with TRBD2. The CDR3 is 14 amino acids. From germline, CDR1 is LGHNA and CDR2 YNFKEQ. V lost 4 bases to trimming and J lost 1 base; unmatched junction nucleotides: 2. The CDR3 is CASSPLAGSYEQYF. The CDR3 nucleotides are TGTGCCAGCAGCCCCCTAGCGGGATCCTACGAGCAGTACTTC.

The chain couples TRBV28 to TRBJ1-5; no clear D gene. With 8 bases removed from V and 4 bases from J, the gap between germline ends came to 15 bases. There are 14 residues in the CDR3. Per the germline V gene, CDR1 is MDHEN and CDR2 is SYDVKM. The CDR3 DNA follows: TGTGCCAGCCATAAAGGACGGATAAATCAGCCCCAGCATTTT. This codes for CASHKGRINQPQHF.

The rearrangement uses TRBV30 and TRBJ2-7; 10 bases fit TRBD1. The CDR3 is 15 residues long. Looked up from germline, CDR1 is GTSNPN and CDR2 is SVGIG (reference sequence). With 4 bases clipped from V and 2 bases from J, the junction kept 8 bases outside the gene matches. The CDR3 protein is CAWTTATGGTYEQYF. In DNA form, the CDR3 reads TGTGCCTGGACTACAGCGACAGGGGGCACCTACGAGCAGTACTTC.

This chain connects TRBV6-1 to TRBJ2-7; D may be TRBD2 (6 bases). V lost 2 bases and J lost 1, with 12 bases in between. CDR1 and CDR2 from the germline V gene are MNHNS and SASEGT. The CDR3 spans 15 residues. The CDR3 DNA reads as TGTGCCAGCAGTGAATTGGTAGCGGAGTCCTACGAGCAGTACTTC. Encoded protein: CASSELVAESYEQYF.

V and J are TRBV15 and TRBJ1-6, with 7 bases identical to TRBD1. Germline V lookup: CDR1 LNHNV, CDR2 YYDKDF (reference sequence). J lost 11 bases, V lost 0 bases, and 7 bases had no gene match. This CDR3 region has 15 residues. CDR3 sequence: CATSRDLDRVAPLHF. CDR3 in DNA: TGTGCCACCAGCAGAGATCTTGACAGGGTTGCACCCCTCCACTTT.

V gene TRBV7-2 combines with J gene TRBJ2-1, with 10 bases that match TRBD2. The trim removed 1 base at V and 1 base at J, leaving 1 base unmatched. This CDR3 has 16 amino acids. Germline assignment: CDR1 SGHTA and CDR2 FQGNSA. The CDR3 protein is CASSLVSGGSYNEQFF. The CDR3 nucleotides read TGTGCCAGCAGCTTAGTTAGCGGGGGGTCCTACAATGAGCAGTTCTTC.

The CDR3 DNA reads as TGTGCCAGCAGTGAGGGTTTAGCGGGGGCCGACTCCGGTTCGCAGTATTTT. Residues: CASSEGLAGADSGSQYF. The J gene is TRBJ2-3, the V gene TRBV6-1; 9 positions agree with TRBD2. Germline CDR1 reads MNHNS; CDR2 reads SASEGT. The CDR3 has 17 residues. The ends lost 3 bases at V and 10 bases at J; junction bases unmatched: 17.

CDR3 in DNA: TGTGCCAGCAGCCAAGAGTGGAACACGAGGAATTCACCCCTCCACTTT. Translation: CASSQEWNTRNSPLHF. The chain couples TRBV4-2 to TRBJ1-6, with D hard to call. V was cut by 0 bases and J by 7 bases, with 13 bases left in between. Germline V gives CDR1 LGHNA, CDR2 YNFKEQ. The CDR3 is 16 amino acids.

This clone was detected only once. This sequence joins TRBV7-6 and TRBJ2-1; tentatively, D is TRBD2 (6 bases). V lost 1 base, J lost 5 bases, and 15 bases lay in between. Germline CDR1 and CDR2: SGHVS and FNYEAQ. CDR3 length equals 16 residues. Here the CDR3 DNA reads TGTGCCAGCAGCTTAGAGGCTTCGCGGGGTAACAATGAGCAGTTCTTC. Translation gives CASSLEASRGNNEQFF.

The chain's CDR3 is CSASTESYEQYF. Here the CDR3 DNA reads TGCAGTGCTAGTACAGAATCCTACGAGCAGTACTTC. The chain employs TRBV20-1 and TRBJ2-7, with no clear D. Germline V gene sequence: CDR1 DFQATT, CDR2 SNEGSKA (reference sequence). Trimming stripped 3 bases from V and 1 base from J, with 7 bases between. The CDR3 is 12 amino acids.

The V and J genes are TRBV5-4 and TRBJ1-4; 9 bases match TRBD1. The CDR3 consists of 18 residues. Germline V gives CDR1 SGHNT, CDR2 YYREEE (reference sequence). J lost 2 bases, V lost 2 bases, and 10 bases had no gene match. The CDR3 nucleotides are TGTGCCAGCAGCTTTCGGCCCGGGACAGGGCATACTAATGAAAAACTGTTTTTT. Its translation is CASSFRPGTGHTNEKLFF.

The chain employs TRBV7-9 and TRBJ2-3, with TRBD2 identical over 10 bases. The CDR3 covers 17 residues. Trimming removed 5 bases from V and 0 bases from J; junction bases left unmatched: 8. Germline CDR1 and CDR2: SEHNR and FQNEAQ (reference sequence). In nucleotides, the CDR3 is TGTGCCAGCAGCCCAAATAGCGGGGGGACTAGCACAGATACGCAGTATTTT. Its translation: CASSPNSGGTSTDTQYF.

The V and J genes are TRBV7-2 and TRBJ2-2; possible D gene TRBD2, 7 bases. The germline CDR1 and CDR2 sequences are SGHTA and FQGNSA. Trimming left V 5 bases short and J 4 bases short, with 11 bases between. The CDR3 has 14 amino acids. CDR3 in amino acids: CASSLGGGTGELFF. CDR3 bases: TGTGCCAGCAGCCTAGGGGGGGGCACCGGGGAGCTGTTTTTT.

The CDR3 nucleotides read TGTGCCAGCAGCACACGTCAGGGGTTACCATACAATGAGCAGTTCTTC. As protein: CASSTRQGLPYNEQFF. The V call is TRBV7-2, the J call TRBJ2-1, with D perhaps matching TRBD1 (6 bases). V was trimmed by 5 bases and J by 4 bases, leaving 18 bases between them. Germline CDR1 SGHTA, CDR2 FQGNSA. This CDR3 contains 16 residues.

The CDR3 coding sequence is TGTGCCAGCAGCGTAGGGGAGCGTTTCTCCTATAATTCACCCCTCCACTTT. This gives the protein CASSVGERFSYNSPLHF. The chain uses TRBV9 and TRBJ1-6, with D uncertain. The length of the CDR3 is 17 residues. The ends were cut back, 0 bases at V and 0 bases at J, with 10 bases in the middle. Germline V CDR1 and CDR2: SGDLS, YYNGEE.